This TCR beta chain was captured by sequencing in a study of blood T cell repertoires in COVID-19. Study summary: COVID-19 samples collected from the United States, Italy and Spain covered acute and convalescent phases. T cells, B-cell-depleted T cells, or PBMCs provided the cDNA or gDNA that served as material.

In the original processing: By means of reference gene primer amplification, nucleated cell counts were estimated. Some clones are missing from TCRdb's copy, which holds only in-frame ones; the method was immunoSEQ multiplex PCR. V and J calls and clone size are as listed in that table; D and trimming were resolved from the DNA. The sample includes more than 95,000 clones, approximately 81% of them seen just once. The CDR3 is made up of 13 amino acids. Between the trimmed V and J ends, which lost 8 bases and 5 bases, there was a span of 18 bases. The germline V gene has CDR1 GTSNPN and CDR2 SVGIG (reference sequence).

Material: peripheral blood. This TCR came from a woman aged 50 to 60 with acute or convalescent COVID-19. The V call is TRBV30, the J call TRBJ1-1; D remains ambiguous. CDR3 residues: CARTPKSGTEAFF. The CDR3 region has the DNA TGTGCCAGGACGCCGAAGTCGGGGACTGAAGCTTTCTTT.